The rows below give T cell receptor beta chains drawn from one sample of a study of CD8+ T cells in alopecia areata. Assay: immunoSEQ multiplex PCR; the TCRdb copy retains only in-frame clones and omits some. This table has 250,000 or so clones, under 80% appearing once. The input for sequencing was CD4+ T cells sorted from blood, taken at week 0. Receptor source: a human donor with alopecia areata. The CDR3 runs from the conserved cysteine through the conserved F or W. A D gene is named only where the DNA matches it firmly. Rows may omit the clone size; those that give it use once, few, many or a size class.

v_gene	j_gene	abundance	len	d_gene	CDR3nt	CDR3aa
TRBV20-1	TRBJ2-3	.	11	.	TGCAGTGCAAAGAGGGGGGATACGCAGTATTTT	CSAKRGDTQYF
TRBV15	TRBJ1-5	.	14	TRBD1	TGTGCCACCAGCGTGGGACAGGGGTGGCAGCCCCAGCATTTT	CATSVGQGWQPQHF
TRBV4-1	TRBJ2-7	few	14	.	TGCGCCAGCAGCCAAGCCCAGGAGGCCTACGAGCAGTACTTC	CASSQAQEAYEQYF
TRBV5-1	TRBJ1-1	.	18	.	TGCGCCAGCAGCTTGCGGTATGCTGGACGCCCTTCAAACACTGAAGCTTTCTTT	CASSLRYAGRPSNTEAFF
TRBV7-9	TRBJ1-4	once	14	.	TGTGCCAGCAGCGTCGGACAGCCTAATGAAAAACTGTTTTTT	CASSVGQPNEKLFF
TRBV5-1	TRBJ2-7	.	13	.	TGCGCCAGCAGTCGAGGGGCCGGCTACGAGCAGTACTTC	CASSRGAGYEQYF
TRBV11-2	TRBJ2-7	.	14	.	TGTGCCAGCAGCTTAGACAGGAGCTCCTACGAGCAGTACTTC	CASSLDRSSYEQYF
TRBV27	TRBJ1-1	.	13	.	TGTGCCAGCAGTCCTAGATGGGACTCCGAAGCTTTCTTT	CASSPRWDSEAFF
TRBV7-2	TRBJ2-1	.	15	TRBD2	TGTGCCAGCAGCTCCCCAGCGGGGGGCCCTAGGGAGCAGTTCTTC	CASSSPAGGPREQFF
TRBV9	TRBJ2-3	.	14	.	TGTGCCAGCAGCGTAGCTTCTGGGACAGATACGCAGTATTTT	CASSVASGTDTQYF
TRBV29-1	TRBJ2-5	.	14	.	TGCAGCGTGTATGGGACGGCGAGGGGGGAGACCCAGTACTTC	CSVYGTARGETQYF
TRBV4-2	TRBJ1-1	few	15	.	TGTGCCAGCAGCCAAGTGGACAGCGGGAACACTGAAGCTTTCTTT	CASSQVDSGNTEAFF
TRBV29-1	TRBJ1-1	once	12	.	TGCAGCGTTGGATGGGCGAGCGCTGAAGCTTTCTTT	CSVGWASAEAFF
TRBV30	TRBJ2-5	.	14	.	TGTGCCTGGAGTGTAAATGGAGTGGGAGAGACCCAGTACTTC	CAWSVNGVGETQYF
TRBV2	TRBJ2-1	few	13	TRBD1	TGTGCCAGCAGTGGGGACAGGTACAATGAGCAGTTCTTC	CASSGDRYNEQFF
TRBV29-1	TRBJ2-2	.	12	.	TGCAGCGTTGGGCGGTACGTCGGGGAGCTGTTTTTT	CSVGRYVGELFF
TRBV30	TRBJ2-3	.	15	TRBD1	TGTGCCTGGAGTGCCCGGACAGGGGGTACAGATACGCAGTATTTT	CAWSARTGGTDTQYF
TRBV29-1	TRBJ2-3	.	13	.	TGCAGCGTTGCGGTAGCTAGCACAGATACGCAGTATTTT	CSVAVASTDTQYF
TRBV27	TRBJ2-6	once	12	.	TGTGCCAGCAGAACTGGGGCCAACGTCCTGACTTTC	CASRTGANVLTF
TRBV4-1	TRBJ2-7	.	17	.	TGCGCCAGCAGCCAACACCAACTCGCGAGGGGCTCCTACGAGCAGTACTTC	CASSQHQLARGSYEQYF
TRBV9	TRBJ1-2	.	17	.	TGTGCCAGCAGCGTAGCCGGGGGCGCGGCTGGCCCTTATGGCTACACCTTC	CASSVAGGAAGPYGYTF
TRBV29-1	TRBJ2-7	.	15	.	TGCAGCGTTGAGGATCGGAGACAGAGCTCCTACGAGCAGTACTTC	CSVEDRRQSSYEQYF